A single sample is the source of the 30 T cell receptor beta chains below, sequenced in a study of T cells in Graves' hyperthyroidism and ophthalmopathy. Template material for amplifying TCR beta CDR3 regions consisted of RNA transcripts. HTBI primers drove first-round RT-PCR of the TCR CDR3. A single record per CDR3 protein comes from TCRdb applying MiXCR to the multiplex PCR reads. The sample consists of over 650,000 distinct CDR3 sequences, 15% to 20% of them appearing once. Sequences were obtained from blood. Source of these receptors: a man aged 18 to 35 with Graves' hyperthyroidism.

V usage is TRBV28 and J usage is TRBJ2-3; possibly TRBD1 for D (5 bases). Trimming removed 6 bases at V and 4 bases at J, with 20 bases between. Germline assignment: CDR1 MDHEN and CDR2 SYDVKM. The CDR3 runs 16 residues. The CDR3 loop is CASSRVRGSDPDTQYF. The CDR3 DNA is TGTGCCAGCAGCCGGGTTAGGGGCTCGGACCCAGATACGCAGTATTTT.

The chain uses TRBV19 and TRBJ2-2; tentative D call: TRBD1 (6 bases). With 6 bases removed from V and 8 bases from J, the gap between germline ends came to 19 bases. The CDR3 loop spans 15 amino acids. The V gene's germline CDR1 is LNHDA and CDR2 SQIVND (reference sequence). This chain's CDR3 is CASRRDRTGGGELFF. The CDR3, as DNA: TGTGCCAGTAGGAGAGACAGGACGGGCGGGGGGGAGCTGTTTTTT.

Ten or more counts support this clonotype. The CDR3, as DNA: TGTGCCAGCAATCCTTCCCAGGGCTTTTATGGCTACACCTTC. It codes for CASNPSQGFYGYTF. This chain uses TRBV28 with TRBJ1-2; tentatively, D is TRBD1 (5 bases). V was shortened by 7 bases and J by 5 bases, with 17 bases between the two germline ends. This CDR3 has 14 amino acids. From germline, CDR1 is MDHEN and CDR2 SYDVKM.

This clonotype was seen at least ten times. This chain uses TRBV5-1 with TRBJ1-1, with D unclear. Germline CDR1 reads SGHRS; CDR2 reads YFSETQ. Trimming took 0 bases from V and 4 from J, leaving 13 bases between them. The CDR3 runs 15 residues. Here the CDR3 reads CASSLGTGRGTEAFF. As DNA, the CDR3 is TGCGCCAGCAGCTTGGGTACGGGGAGAGGCACTGAAGCTTTCTTT.

This clonotype showed up many times. The gene calls are TRBV2 and TRBJ2-7; D may correspond to TRBD1 or TRBD2 (5 bases each). Per germline, CDR1 SNHLY and CDR2 FYNNEI. V was clipped by 7 bases and J by 3 bases, with 10 bases between them. The CDR3 is 12 residues long. The CDR3: CASTRDGYEQYF. Written as DNA, the CDR3 is TGTGCCAGCACCAGGGACGGCTACGAGCAGTACTTC.

In this sample, this clonotype turned up a few times. This sequence joins TRBV6-6 and TRBJ1-6; no firm D call. Trimming took off 1 base at V and 7 bases at J, with 11 bases between the two ends. This CDR3 comprises 15 residues. Germline V gene sequence: CDR1 MNHNY, CDR2 SVGAGI (reference sequence). CDR3 loop: CASSYWANENSPLHF. The CDR3 DNA reads TGTGCCAGCAGTTACTGGGCAAACGAAAATTCACCCCTCCACTTT.

This clonotype was counted at least ten times. The gene calls are TRBV18 and TRBJ2-7; no clear D gene. This CDR3 is 14 amino acids long. Germline CDR1 reads KGHSH; CDR2 reads LQKENI. With 0 bases removed from V and 2 bases from J, the gap between germline ends came to 8 bases. The CDR3 loop is CASSPPSSPYEQYF. The DNA for the CDR3 is TGTGCCAGCTCACCACCGTCATCTCCCTACGAGCAGTACTTC.

This clonotype was recorded many times. The CDR3 bases are TGTGCCAGCAGGATCCTAGCGGGATACAATGAGCAGTTCTTC. It codes for CASRILAGYNEQFF. The chain links TRBV6-1 to TRBJ2-1, with TRBD2 identical over 9 bases. This CDR3 is built from 14 residues. Trimming took 6 bases from V and 4 from J; bases not matched to a gene: 4. Germline V gives CDR1 MNHNS, CDR2 SASEGT.

This clonotype has just a few counts. The chain joins TRBV19 to TRBJ1-4; 9 bases are shared with TRBD1. Germline trimming cut 3 bases from V and 8 bases from J; bases unmatched to any gene: 19. The CDR3 covers 19 residues. Germline CDR1 reads LNHDA; CDR2 reads SQIVND (reference sequence). CDR3 protein: CASSIFGTGRMDSLEKLFF. In nucleotides, the CDR3 is TGTGCCAGTAGTATTTTCGGGACAGGGCGTATGGATTCGCTAGAAAAACTGTTTTTT.

This clonotype was counted a few times. The chain uses TRBV12-5 and TRBJ1-5; no clear D gene. This CDR3 has 13 residues. Looked up from germline, CDR1 is LGHNT and CDR2 is FRNRAP. Trimming took 9 bases from V and 5 from J, leaving 14 bases between them. The CDR3 DNA sequence: TGTGCTAGCGGCCCCCAGGAGGATCAGCCCCAGCATTTT. This sequence encodes CASGPQEDQPQHF.

The rearrangement uses TRBV5-1 and TRBJ2-1; 11 bases are a match to TRBD2. J gave up 9 bases and V 2 bases, and 7 bases lay outside the gene matches. The CDR3 loop spans 15 amino acids. Germline values: CDR1 SGHRS, CDR2 YFSETQ. CDR3 protein: CASSFLAGGGTEQFF. CDR3 in DNA: TGCGCCAGCAGCTTTCTAGCGGGAGGTGGGACTGAGCAGTTCTTC.

This clonotype was counted a few times. This chain links TRBV20-1 with TRBJ1-2; D might be TRBD1 (5 bases). Germline values: CDR1 DFQATT, CDR2 SNEGSKA (reference sequence). There are 14 residues in the CDR3. The ends were cut back, 1 base at V and 5 bases at J, with 14 bases in the middle. The CDR3 region is CSARGAGLFYGYTF. The CDR3 bases are TGCAGTGCTAGAGGGGCAGGGCTTTTTTATGGCTACACCTTC.

This clonotype has ten or more counts. The chain uses TRBV6-1 and TRBJ2-7, with 7 bases aligning to TRBD1. The V and J ends lost 4 bases and 5 bases, in that order; junction bases with no gene match: 5. This CDR3 is 13 amino acids long. Germline V gene data show CDR1 as MNHNS and CDR2 as SASEGT. CDR3 bases: TGTGCCAGCAGTGTAGGGACAGCTCACGAGCAGTACTTC. This encodes CASSVGTAHEQYF.

The chain is built from TRBV28 and TRBJ2-7, with D possibly called TRBD1 or TRBD2 (6 bases each). The CDR3 sequence is 15 residues long. CDR1 is MDHEN, CDR2 SYDVKM, per germline. Trimming took 3 bases from V and 3 from J, leaving 15 bases between them. CDR3 residues: CASSLGGRGLYEQYF. The CDR3 nucleotides are TGTGCCAGCAGTTTGGGGGGCAGGGGCCTCTACGAGCAGTACTTC.

The J gene is TRBJ2-1, the V gene TRBV25-1; TRBD1 agrees at 9 bases. The J segment lost 7 bases and the V segment lost 6 bases, leaving 7 bases of the junction unmatched. This CDR3 has 14 residues. Germline V gene data show CDR1 as MGHDK and CDR2 as SYGVNS. The CDR3 sequence: CASRDRGSMNEQFF. The CDR3 DNA reads as TGTGCCAGCAGAGACAGGGGGTCTATGAATGAGCAGTTCTTC. Based on the CDR3 plus reference TRBV25-1 and TRBJ2-1, the full variable domain is EADIYQTPRYLVIGTGKKITLECSQTMGHDKMYWYQQDPGMELHLIHYSYGVNSTEKGDLSSESTVSRIRTEHFPLTLESARPSHTSQYLCASRDRGSMNEQFFGPGTRLTVL.

At least ten counts were recorded for this clonotype. The rearrangement links TRBV12-3 or TRBV12-4 to TRBJ1-1; no definite D call. The CDR3 covers 12 residues. Deletions cut 8 bases from V and 11 bases from J, with 18 bases between. The CDR3 here is CASHGRSRLAFF. The CDR3 region has the DNA TGTGCCAGCCATGGTAGGTCCAGGCTGGCTTTCTTT.

The table lists this clonotype with a few counts. V usage is TRBV20-1 and J usage is TRBJ2-7; TRBD2 matches 11 bases. The junction had 3 bases not matched to a gene; V was cut back by 0 bases and J by 5 bases. The CDR3 sequence is 14 residues long. Germline V gene lookup returns CDR1 DFQATT and CDR2 SNEGSKA (reference sequence). The CDR3 DNA reads as TGCAGTGCTAGAGAAGAGACTAGCGGGAACGAGCAGTACTTC. Protein: CSAREETSGNEQYF.

This clonotype was detected only a few times. This rearrangement joins TRBV28 to TRBJ2-7, with D maybe TRBD2 (6 bases). CDR1 is MDHEN and CDR2 is SYDVKM in the germline V gene. V was clipped by 6 bases and J by 6 bases, with 12 bases between them. CDR3 size: 12 residues. The CDR3 loop is CASRGDLAEQYF. DNA for the CDR3: TGTGCCAGCAGAGGGGACTTGGCCGAGCAGTACTTC.

This clonotype was found a few times. The conserved closing phenylalanine or tryptophan is absent in this CDR3, likely reflecting a read error. The chain joins TRBV24-1 to TRBJ1-1; D call uncertain. Trimming took 0 bases from V and 4 from J, leaving 5 bases between them. CDR1 and CDR2 (germline): KGHDR, SFDVKD. The CDR3 contains 13 residues. CDR3 DNA sequence: TGTGCCACCAGTGATTTGCTTAGCACTGAAGCTTTCTCT. Its protein product is CATSDLLSTEAFS.

The chain joins TRBV6-1 to TRBJ2-7, with D perhaps matching TRBD2 (5 bases). Trimming removed 6 bases at V and 6 bases at J, with 9 bases between. In germline, CDR1 is MNHNS, CDR2 SASEGT. CDR3 length: 11 residues. The CDR3 protein is CASRRGIEQYF. The DNA of the CDR3 is TGTGCCAGCAGACGAGGGATCGAGCAGTACTTC.

The chain employs TRBV7-2 and TRBJ2-2, with D perhaps matching TRBD1 (6 bases). Germline V gene sequence: CDR1 SGHTA, CDR2 FQGNSA. CDR3 length equals 16 residues. V shed 4 bases and J shed 1 base, with 13 bases lying between them. CDR3 nucleotides: TGTGCCAGCAGCTCCGGGACACCAAGGAACACCGGGGAGCTGTTTTTT. It codes for CASSSGTPRNTGELFF.

This clonotype was counted at least ten times. The rearrangement links TRBV20-1 to TRBJ2-5; 12 nucleotides line up with TRBD2. Per germline, CDR1 DFQATT and CDR2 SNEGSKA (reference sequence). V was clipped by 6 bases and J by 2 bases; unmatched bases: 4. This CDR3 has 14 residues. The CDR3 coding sequence is TGCAGTGCCAGACTAGCGGGAGAACAAGAGACCCAGTACTTC. This codes for CSARLAGEQETQYF.

As to this clonotype: It may be a read error: a sequence one base away is much more abundant. This chain uses TRBV27 with TRBJ1-1; D is unclear. This CDR3 region has 14 residues. Germline V gene lookup returns CDR1 MNHEY and CDR2 SMNVEV (reference sequence). CDR3 coding DNA: TGTGCCAGCAGTTTCGAGGGAGGGAGCACTGGAGCTTTCTTT. This sequence encodes CASSFEGGSTGAFF.

This chain links TRBV4-3 with TRBJ2-1; maybe TRBD2 (6 bases). The germline gives CDR1 LGHNA, CDR2 YSLEER. This CDR3 is built from 12 residues. The ends were cut back, 6 bases at V and 10 bases at J, with 13 bases in the middle. CDR3 residues: CASRGLPKEQFF. The CDR3, as DNA: TGCGCCAGCAGGGGACTTCCCAAGGAGCAGTTCTTC.

This clonotype was observed many times. The V and J genes are TRBV4-1 and TRBJ1-1, with TRBD1 matching over 7 bases. Germline V gives CDR1 MGHRA, CDR2 YSYEKL. The CDR3 loop spans 15 amino acids. V shed 3 bases, J shed 1 base, and the junction held 5 bases outside the gene matches. In DNA, the CDR3 is TGCGCCAGCAGCCACGCCGGGACAGCGAACACTGAAGCTTTCTTT. Its protein product is CASSHAGTANTEAFF.

The chain employs TRBV2 and TRBJ2-1; maybe TRBD2 (7 bases). Trimming took off 10 bases at V and 3 bases at J, with 22 bases between the two ends. CDR1 is SNHLY and CDR2 is FYNNEI in the germline V gene. The CDR3 consists of 16 residues. The CDR3 nucleotides read TGTGCCACGAGGGGGGGAAGGTCCCATCTCTACAATGAGCAGTTCTTC. Translated: CATRGGRSHLYNEQFF.

This clonotype was observed a few times. The chain links TRBV9 to TRBJ2-3, with no clear D. V lost 0 bases to trimming and J lost 2 bases, with 4 bases between them. Looked up from germline, CDR1 is SGDLS and CDR2 is YYNGEE. The CDR3 contains 13 residues. As DNA, the CDR3 is TGTGCCAGCAGCGTAGTGAACACAGATACGCAGTATTTT. As protein: CASSVVNTDTQYF.

As for this clonotype: A read error is possible here, since a much larger clone lies one base away. The chain recombines TRBV28 with TRBJ2-7; TRBD2 matches at 8 bases. Germline assignment: CDR1 MDHEN and CDR2 SYDVKM. This CDR3 comprises 14 residues. CDR3 in amino acids: CASSEAGVRYGQYF. The CDR3 nucleotides are TGTGCCAGCAGTGAAGCGGGAGTACGCTACGGGCAGTACTTC.

The chain combines TRBV4-3 with TRBJ2-7, with D perhaps TRBD1 or TRBD2 (6 bases each). The CDR3 has 16 amino acids. Germline assignment: CDR1 LGHNA and CDR2 YSLEER. Trimming cost V 3 bases and J 2 bases, with 17 bases left between them. CDR3 nucleotides: TGCGCCAGCAGCCATTCAGGACGGGGGCAACCCTACGAGCAGTACTTC. It yields the protein CASSHSGRGQPYEQYF.

This clonotype has at least ten counts. The chain combines TRBV28 with TRBJ2-7; weak D call: TRBD2 (6 bases). The V gene's germline CDR1 is MDHEN and CDR2 SYDVKM. Trimming cost V 6 bases and J 2 bases, with 11 bases left between them. The CDR3 contains 13 residues. CDR3 nucleotides: TGTGCCAGCAGCACCCCGGGGGCCTACGAGCAGTACTTC. Its protein is CASSTPGAYEQYF.